This T cell receptor (beta chain) is drawn from a study of blood T cell repertoires in COVID-19. The overall study: Spain, Italy and the United States supplied samples that represented acute and convalescent COVID-19. PBMCs, B-cell-depleted T cells, or T cells were the source of the cDNA or gDNA that made up the material.

The germline V gene encodes CDR1 MGHRA and CDR2 YSYEKL. With V trimmed by 3 bases and J by 4 bases, 3 bases remained unmatched. The CDR3 extends over 14 amino acids. How the authors handled the data: Using reference gene primer amplification, nucleated cell counts were estimated. Sequencing was performed with immunoSEQ multiplex PCR; in TCRdb, only in-frame clones are kept and a portion is missing. V and J calls and clone size follow that table, whereas D and trimming were derived from the DNA. The table records approximately 260,000 clones, 86% of them present only once. The chain uses TRBV4-1 and TRBJ1-1, with 9 bases identical to TRBD1. The sequence was obtained from a man aged 18-30 years with active or convalescent COVID-19. Sequenced input: peripheral blood. The CDR3 here is CASSQDRGGTEAFF. The CDR3 DNA reads TGCGCCAGCAGCCAGGACAGGGGAGGCACTGAAGCTTTCTTT.